This TCR beta chain was recorded in a study of blood T cells in healthy people across ages. Study findings and constraints: A greater number of naive CD4+ cells and higher diversity distinguished long-lived donors from aged donors.

For the second PCR, which ran for about 7 to 11 cycles, a sample-barcoded 5' primer and a J-beta primer mix were used. Using its own MiXCR run on the 5' RACE reads, TCRdb lists one record per CDR3 protein. The table includes about 760,000 distinct CDR3 sequences, 25% detected once. The CDR3 is made up of 14 amino acids. The V segment lost 1 base and the J segment 5 bases; nucleotides outside the gene matches: 7. Germline V lookup: CDR1 DFQATT, CDR2 SNEGSKA (reference sequence). About this clonotype: Antigen specificity is unknown.

These data also formed part of another study, on T cells of mothers and their children. This second report adds: The overlap seen between related mothers and children slightly exceeded that of unrelated pairs, though not significantly.

The receptor was isolated from a boy younger than 18 in good health. The chain joins TRBV20-1 to TRBJ2-5; 7 bases are a match to TRBD2. Source material: blood. The CDR3 region is CSARVAGERETQYF. The CDR3 DNA follows: TGCAGTGCTAGAGTTGCGGGAGAGAGGGAGACCCAGTACTTC.